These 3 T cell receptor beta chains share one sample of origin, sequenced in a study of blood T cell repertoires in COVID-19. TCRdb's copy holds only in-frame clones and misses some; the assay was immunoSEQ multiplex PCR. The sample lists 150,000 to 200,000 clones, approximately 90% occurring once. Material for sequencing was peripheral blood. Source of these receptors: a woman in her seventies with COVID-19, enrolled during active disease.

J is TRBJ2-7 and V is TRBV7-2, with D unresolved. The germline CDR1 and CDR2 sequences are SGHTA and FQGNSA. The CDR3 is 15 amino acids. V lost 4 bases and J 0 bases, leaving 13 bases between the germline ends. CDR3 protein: CASSSGRFSSYEQYF. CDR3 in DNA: TGTGCCAGCAGCTCTGGGCGCTTCAGCTCCTACGAGCAGTACTTC.

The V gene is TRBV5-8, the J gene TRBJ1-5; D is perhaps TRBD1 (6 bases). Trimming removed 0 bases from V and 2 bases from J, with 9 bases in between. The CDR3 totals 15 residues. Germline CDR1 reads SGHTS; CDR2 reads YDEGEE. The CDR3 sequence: CASSLDRVGNQPQHF. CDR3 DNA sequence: TGTGCCAGCAGCTTGGACAGGGTTGGCAATCAGCCCCAGCATTTT.

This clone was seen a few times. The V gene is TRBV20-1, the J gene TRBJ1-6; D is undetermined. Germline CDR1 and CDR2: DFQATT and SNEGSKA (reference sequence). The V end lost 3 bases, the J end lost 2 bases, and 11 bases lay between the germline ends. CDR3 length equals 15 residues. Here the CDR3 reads CSASYRETYNSPLHF. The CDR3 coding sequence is TGCAGTGCTAGTTATCGGGAAACCTATAATTCACCCCTCCACTTT.